The T cell receptor (beta chain) described here comes from a study of PD-L1 blockade in urothelial cancer. Sequencing was performed with immunoSEQ multiplex PCR; in TCRdb, only in-frame clones are kept and a portion is missing. This table has under 30,000 clones, 79% appearing once. V gave up 6 bases and J gave up 0 bases; unmatched junction bases: 9. Germline loops: CDR1 SGHAT, CDR2 FQNNGV. The CDR3 covers 16 residues. Documented time point: peripheral blood 6 weeks after treatment start. The sequenced sample was PBMCs, obtained around atezolizumab (anti-PD-L1) treatment. J is TRBJ2-5 and V is TRBV11-2, with 8 bases that match TRBD1. The receptor was derived from a man between 70 and 80 years old with urothelial cancer. The CDR3 loop is CASSAGGDPYQETQYF. The CDR3 coding sequence is TGTGCCAGCAGTGCAGGGGGCGACCCGTACCAAGAGACCCAGTACTTC.